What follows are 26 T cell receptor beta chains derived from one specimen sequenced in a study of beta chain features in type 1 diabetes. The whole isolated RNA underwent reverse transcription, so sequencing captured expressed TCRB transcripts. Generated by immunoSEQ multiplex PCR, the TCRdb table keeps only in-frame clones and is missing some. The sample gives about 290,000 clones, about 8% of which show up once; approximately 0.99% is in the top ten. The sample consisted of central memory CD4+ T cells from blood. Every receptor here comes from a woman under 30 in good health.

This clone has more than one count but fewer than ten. The CDR3 protein is CASRSVDSYEQYV. The DNA of the CDR3 is TGTGCCAGCAGGTCAGTGGACTCCTACGAGCAGTACGTC. The chain employs TRBV6-1 and TRBJ2-7; no clear D gene. Germline V lookup: CDR1 MNHNS, CDR2 SASEGT. Trimming removed 6 bases from V and 0 bases from J, with 9 bases in between. The CDR3 sequence is 13 residues long.

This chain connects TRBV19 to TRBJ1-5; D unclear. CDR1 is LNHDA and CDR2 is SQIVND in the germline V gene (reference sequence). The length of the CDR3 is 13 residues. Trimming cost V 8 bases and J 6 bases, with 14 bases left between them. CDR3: CASRGQLVQPQHF. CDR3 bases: TGTGCCAGTCGCGGCCAGCTGGTTCAGCCCCAGCATTTT.

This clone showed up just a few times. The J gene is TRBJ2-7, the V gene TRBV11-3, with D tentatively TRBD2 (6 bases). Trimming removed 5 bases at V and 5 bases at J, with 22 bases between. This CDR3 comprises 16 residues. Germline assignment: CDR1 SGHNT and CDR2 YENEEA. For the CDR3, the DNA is TGTGCCAGCAGCCCTCGCCATGGCGGGGAGCCCCACGAGCAGTACTTC. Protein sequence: CASSPRHGGEPHEQYF.

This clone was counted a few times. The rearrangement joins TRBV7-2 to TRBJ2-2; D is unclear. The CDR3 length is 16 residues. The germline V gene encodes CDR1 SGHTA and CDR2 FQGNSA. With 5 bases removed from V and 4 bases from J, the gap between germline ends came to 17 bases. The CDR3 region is CASSRPVPMGTGELFF. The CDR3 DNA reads TGTGCCAGCAGCCGCCCTGTGCCCATGGGCACCGGGGAGCTGTTTTTT.

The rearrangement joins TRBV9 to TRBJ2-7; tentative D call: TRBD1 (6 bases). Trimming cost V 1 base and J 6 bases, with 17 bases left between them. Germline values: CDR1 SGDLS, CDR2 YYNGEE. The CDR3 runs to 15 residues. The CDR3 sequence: CASSVRYDRLGEQYV. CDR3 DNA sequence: TGTGCCAGCAGCGTACGGTACGACAGGTTGGGCGAGCAGTACGTC.

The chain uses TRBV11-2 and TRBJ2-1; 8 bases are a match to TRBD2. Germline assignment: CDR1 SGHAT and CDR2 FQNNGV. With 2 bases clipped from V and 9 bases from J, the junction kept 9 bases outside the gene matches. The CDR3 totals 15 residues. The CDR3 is CASSLSSSGYFEQFF. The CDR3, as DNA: TGTGCCAGCAGCTTAAGTTCTAGCGGGTACTTTGAGCAGTTCTTC.

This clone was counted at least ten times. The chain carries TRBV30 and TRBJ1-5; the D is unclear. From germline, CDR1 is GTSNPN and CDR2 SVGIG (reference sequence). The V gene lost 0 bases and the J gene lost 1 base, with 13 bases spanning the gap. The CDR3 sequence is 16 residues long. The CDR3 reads CAWSVGTGGSNQPQHF. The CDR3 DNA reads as TGTGCCTGGAGTGTCGGAACGGGTGGAAGCAATCAGCCCCAGCATTTT.

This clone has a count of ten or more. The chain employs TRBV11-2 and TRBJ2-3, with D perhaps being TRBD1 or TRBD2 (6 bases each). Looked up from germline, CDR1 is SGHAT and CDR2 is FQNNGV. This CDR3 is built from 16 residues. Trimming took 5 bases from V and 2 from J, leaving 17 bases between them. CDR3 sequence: CASSLSGGQYTDTQYF. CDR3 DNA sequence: TGTGCCAGCAGCCTTTCCGGGGGCCAATACACAGATACGCAGTATTTT.

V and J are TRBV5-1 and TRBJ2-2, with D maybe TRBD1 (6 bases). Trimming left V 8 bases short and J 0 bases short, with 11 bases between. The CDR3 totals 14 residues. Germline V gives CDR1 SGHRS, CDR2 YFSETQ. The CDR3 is CASLDSPNTGELFF. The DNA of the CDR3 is TGCGCCAGTCTGGACAGTCCGAACACCGGGGAGCTGTTTTTT.

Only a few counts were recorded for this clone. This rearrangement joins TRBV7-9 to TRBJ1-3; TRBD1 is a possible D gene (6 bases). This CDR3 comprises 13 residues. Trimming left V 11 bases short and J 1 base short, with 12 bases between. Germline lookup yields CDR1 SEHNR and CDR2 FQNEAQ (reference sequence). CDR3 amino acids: CASQGFSGNTIYF. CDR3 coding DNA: TGTGCCTCACAGGGTTTTTCTGGAAACACCATATATTTT.

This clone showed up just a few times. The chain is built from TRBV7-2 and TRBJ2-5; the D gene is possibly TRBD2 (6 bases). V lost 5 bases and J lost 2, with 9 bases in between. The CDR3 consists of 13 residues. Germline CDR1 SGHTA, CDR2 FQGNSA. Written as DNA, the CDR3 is TGTGCCAGCAGCGTTGGGACTCAAGAGACCCAGTACTTC. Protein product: CASSVGTQETQYF.

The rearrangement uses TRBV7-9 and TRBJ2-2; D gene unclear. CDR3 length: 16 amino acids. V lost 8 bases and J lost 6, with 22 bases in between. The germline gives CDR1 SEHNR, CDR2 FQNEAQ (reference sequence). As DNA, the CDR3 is TGTGCCAGCGGGTCTAGATCGGGTGTGTTTGCCGGGGAGCTGTTTTTT. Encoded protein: CASGSRSGVFAGELFF. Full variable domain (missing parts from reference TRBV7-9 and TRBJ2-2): DTGVSQNPRHKITKRGQNVTFRCDPISEHNRLYWYRQTLGQGPEFLTYFQNEAQLEKSRLLSDRFSAERPKGSFSTLEIQRTEQGDSAMYLCASGSRSGVFAGELFFGEGSRLTVL.

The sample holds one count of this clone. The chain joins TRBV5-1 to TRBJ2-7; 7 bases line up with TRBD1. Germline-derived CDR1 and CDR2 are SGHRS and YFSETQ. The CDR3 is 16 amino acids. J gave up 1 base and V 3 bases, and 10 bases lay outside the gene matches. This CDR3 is CASSSTRTGGSYEQYF. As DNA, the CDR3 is TGCGCCAGCAGCTCGACCCGGACAGGAGGTTCCTACGAGCAGTACTTC.

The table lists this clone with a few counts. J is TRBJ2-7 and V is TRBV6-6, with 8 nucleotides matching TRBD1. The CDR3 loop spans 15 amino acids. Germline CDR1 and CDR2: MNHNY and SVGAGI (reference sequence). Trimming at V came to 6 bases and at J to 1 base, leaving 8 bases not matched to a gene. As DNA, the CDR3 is TGTGCCAGCAGCCCAGGACAGGGTTATTCCTACGAGCAGTACTTC. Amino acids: CASSPGQGYSYEQYF.

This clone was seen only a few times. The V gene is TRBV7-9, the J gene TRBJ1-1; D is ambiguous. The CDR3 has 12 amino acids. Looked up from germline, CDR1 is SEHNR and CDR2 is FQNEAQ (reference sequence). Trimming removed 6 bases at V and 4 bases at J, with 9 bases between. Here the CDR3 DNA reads TGTGCCAGCAGTTTGCACAGCACTGAAGCTTTCTTT. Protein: CASSLHSTEAFF.

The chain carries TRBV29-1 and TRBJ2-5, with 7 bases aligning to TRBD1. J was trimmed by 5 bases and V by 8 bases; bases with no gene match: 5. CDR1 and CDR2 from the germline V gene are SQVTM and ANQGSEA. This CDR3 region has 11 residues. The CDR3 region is CSTQGWETQYF. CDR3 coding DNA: TGCAGCACACAGGGGTGGGAGACCCAGTACTTC.

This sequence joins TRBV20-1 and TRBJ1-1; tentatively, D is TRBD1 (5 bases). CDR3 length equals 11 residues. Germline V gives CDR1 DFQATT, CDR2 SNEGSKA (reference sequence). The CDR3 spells CSGRGYTEAFF. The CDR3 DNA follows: TGCAGCGGGAGGGGATACACTGAAGCTTTCTTT.

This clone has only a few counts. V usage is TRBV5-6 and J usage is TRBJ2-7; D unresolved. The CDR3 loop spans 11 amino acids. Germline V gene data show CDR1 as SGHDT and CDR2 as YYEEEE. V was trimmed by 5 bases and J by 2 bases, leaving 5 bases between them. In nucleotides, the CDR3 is TGTGCCAGCAGGTCCACCTACGAGCAGTACTTC. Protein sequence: CASRSTYEQYF.

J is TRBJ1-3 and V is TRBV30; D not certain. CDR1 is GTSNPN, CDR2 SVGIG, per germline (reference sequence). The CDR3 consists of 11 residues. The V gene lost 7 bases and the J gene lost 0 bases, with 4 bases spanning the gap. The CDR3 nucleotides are TGTGCCTTATTCTCTGGAAACACCATATATTTT. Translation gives CALFSGNTIYF.

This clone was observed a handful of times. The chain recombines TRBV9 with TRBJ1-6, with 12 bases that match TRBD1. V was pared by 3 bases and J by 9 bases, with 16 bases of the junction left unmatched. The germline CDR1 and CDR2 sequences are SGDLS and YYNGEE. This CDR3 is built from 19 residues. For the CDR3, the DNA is TGTGCCAGCAGCGCACAAGGGACAGGGGGCCTCCTTTTCCGTTCACCCCTCCACTTT. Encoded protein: CASSAQGTGGLLFRSPLHF.

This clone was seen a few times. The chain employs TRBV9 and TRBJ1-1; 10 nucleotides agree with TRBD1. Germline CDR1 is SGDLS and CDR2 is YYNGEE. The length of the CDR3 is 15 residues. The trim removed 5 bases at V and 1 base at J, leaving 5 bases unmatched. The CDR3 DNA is TGTGCCAGCAGTGGGACAGGGGCGCGGAACACTGAAGCTTTCTTT. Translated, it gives CASSGTGARNTEAFF.

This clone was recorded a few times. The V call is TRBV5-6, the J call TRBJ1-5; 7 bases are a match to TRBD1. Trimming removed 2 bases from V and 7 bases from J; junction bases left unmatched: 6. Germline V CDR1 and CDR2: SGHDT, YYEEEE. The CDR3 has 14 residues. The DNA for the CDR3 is TGTGCCAGCAGCTTTCGTACAGGGGACCAGCCCCAGCATTTT. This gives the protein CASSFRTGDQPQHF.

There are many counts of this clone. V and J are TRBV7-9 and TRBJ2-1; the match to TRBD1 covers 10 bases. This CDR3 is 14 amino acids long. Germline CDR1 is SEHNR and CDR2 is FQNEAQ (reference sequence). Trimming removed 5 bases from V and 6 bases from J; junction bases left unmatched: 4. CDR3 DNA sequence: TGTGCCAGCAGCCTGGACAGGGGGGGCAATGAGCAGTTCTTC. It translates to CASSLDRGGNEQFF.

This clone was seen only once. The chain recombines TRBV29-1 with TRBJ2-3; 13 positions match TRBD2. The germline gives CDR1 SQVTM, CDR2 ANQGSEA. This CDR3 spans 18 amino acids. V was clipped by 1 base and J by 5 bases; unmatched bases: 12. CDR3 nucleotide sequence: TGCAGCGTTGAAGGGTTGGGGGCCGGACTAGCGGGAGTAGATACGCAGTATTTT. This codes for CSVEGLGAGLAGVDTQYF.

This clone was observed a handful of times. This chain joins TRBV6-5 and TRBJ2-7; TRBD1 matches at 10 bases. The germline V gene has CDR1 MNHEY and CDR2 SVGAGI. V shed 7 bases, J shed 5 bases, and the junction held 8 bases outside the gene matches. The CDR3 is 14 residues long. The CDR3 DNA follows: TGTGCCAGCATAACCCGGGACAGGGGTCACGAGCAGTACTTC. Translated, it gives CASITRDRGHEQYF.

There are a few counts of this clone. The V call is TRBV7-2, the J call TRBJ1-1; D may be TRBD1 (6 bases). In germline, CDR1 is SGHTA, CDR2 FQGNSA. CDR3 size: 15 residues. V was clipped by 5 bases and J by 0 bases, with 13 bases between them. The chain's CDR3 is CASSHLRGMNTEAFF. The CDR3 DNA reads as TGTGCCAGCAGCCACCTCAGGGGCATGAACACTGAAGCTTTCTTT.